This T cell receptor (beta chain) is drawn from a study of shared clonotypes between healthy human individuals. Notes on the study in general: How much donors shared clonotypes was expected to be affected by sequencing depth. Represented diversity, genetic and exposure-history alike, was limited by few donors. The study found roughly 5% of naive CD4 clonotypes shared across a few donors.

Authors' data handling: Junction-only sequences without quality scores came from ImmunoSEQ, so filtering differed. Clones were sequenced by immunoSEQ multiplex PCR, and TCRdb holds only the in-frame ones, with some missing. From that table come the V and J calls and clone size; the DNA was used to work out D and trimming. This table holds 750,000 to 1,000,000 clones, 85% to 95% found once. The CDR3 length is 14 residues. Germline V lookup: CDR1 LNHDA, CDR2 SQIVND (reference sequence). The V end lost 5 bases, the J end lost 0 bases, and 11 bases lay between the germline ends. On this clone itself: Its antigen remains unknown.

Terminally differentiated effector memory CD45RA+ cells were left out of the naive CD8 fraction, which was CD45RO-negative and positively selected for CCR7. The sample comprised naive CD8+ T cells sorted from blood. The sequence was collected from a man aged 30-40 years in good health. The chain carries TRBV19 and TRBJ2-7; either TRBD1 or TRBD2 may fit D (5 bases each). CDR3 region: CASSLRDGSYEQYF. The CDR3 nucleotides read TGTGCCAGTAGTCTCCGGGACGGCTCCTACGAGCAGTACTTC.